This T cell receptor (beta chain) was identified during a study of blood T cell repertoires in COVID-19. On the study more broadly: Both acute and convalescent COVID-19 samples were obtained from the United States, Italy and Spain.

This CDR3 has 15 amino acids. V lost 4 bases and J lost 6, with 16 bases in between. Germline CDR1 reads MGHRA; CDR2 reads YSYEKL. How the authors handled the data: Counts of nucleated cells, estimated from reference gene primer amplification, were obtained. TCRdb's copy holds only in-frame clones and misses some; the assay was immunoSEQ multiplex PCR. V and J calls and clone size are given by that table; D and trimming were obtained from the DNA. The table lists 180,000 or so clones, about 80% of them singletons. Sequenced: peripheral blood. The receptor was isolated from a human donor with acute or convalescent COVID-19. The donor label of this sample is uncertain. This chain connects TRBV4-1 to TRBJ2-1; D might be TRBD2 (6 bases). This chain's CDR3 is CASSRPSGGSNEQFF. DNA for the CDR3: TGCGCCAGCAGCCGCCCATCTGGAGGGAGCAATGAGCAGTTCTTC.